One and the same sample provided the 20 T cell receptor beta chains below, sequenced in a study of blood T cell repertoires in COVID-19. Clones were sequenced by immunoSEQ multiplex PCR, and TCRdb holds only the in-frame ones, with some missing. The sample includes roughly 55,000 clones, 83% of them seen just once. The sample consisted of peripheral blood. These receptors were taken from a woman aged 60-75 years with acute or convalescent COVID-19.

This clone has just one count. This chain links TRBV11-2 with TRBJ1-6; a possible D gene is TRBD1 (5 bases). This CDR3 region has 16 residues. Germline V gene sequence: CDR1 SGHAT, CDR2 FQNNGV. The V end was cut by 2 bases, the J end by 6 bases, with 14 bases between. The CDR3, as DNA: TGTGCCAGCAGCTTACAGACAGTCGTACTTAATTCACCCCTCCACTTT. Its translation: CASSLQTVVLNSPLHF.

This chain links TRBV14 with TRBJ1-2; TRBD1 might be the D (5 bases). The ends were cut back, 4 bases at V and 4 bases at J, with 13 bases in the middle. Germline CDR1 SGHDN, CDR2 FVKESK. The CDR3 totals 14 residues. This CDR3 is CASSPIDSFYGYTF. DNA of the CDR3: TGTGCCAGCAGCCCGATTGACAGCTTCTATGGCTACACCTTC. The entire variable domain, with the rest obtained from reference TRBV14 and TRBJ1-2, is as follows: EAGVTQFPSHSVIEKGQTVTLRCDPISGHDNLYWYRRVMGKEIKFLLHFVKESKQDESGMPNNRFLAERTGGTYSTLKVQPAELEDSGVYFCASSPIDSFYGYTFGSGTRLTVV.

CDR3 region: CASSQPPTGDSPLHF. In DNA, the CDR3 is TGCGCCAGCAGCCAACCTCCGACAGGAGATTCACCCCTCCACTTT. This rearrangement joins TRBV4-1 to TRBJ1-6; possible D gene TRBD1, 6 bases. Trimming removed 2 bases at V and 8 bases at J, with 13 bases between. The CDR3 loop spans 15 amino acids. Germline loops: CDR1 MGHRA, CDR2 YSYEKL.

This clone was detected a few times. The J gene is TRBJ1-1, the V gene TRBV5-4; maybe TRBD1 (6 bases). Germline V lookup: CDR1 SGHNT, CDR2 YYREEE (reference sequence). The CDR3 is made up of 16 amino acids. V was shortened by 4 bases and J by 0 bases, with 16 bases between the two germline ends. The DNA for the CDR3 is TGTGCCAGCAGCGCATTATCTTCAGGGGTGAACACTGAAGCTTTCTTT. Its protein is CASSALSSGVNTEAFF.

The chain links TRBV1 to TRBJ2-3; the D segment call TRBD2 is taken from the table without a DNA check. TRBV1 constitutes a pseudogene. The CDR3 length is 18 residues. CDR3 region: CTSSQDWVGGVSTDTQYF. The CDR3 bases are TGCACCAGCAGCCAAGATTGGGTGGGGGGGGTAAGCACAGATACGCAGTATTTT.

V is TRBV2 and J is TRBJ1-1, with TRBD1 identical over 8 bases. The CDR3 is 14 amino acids. V dropped 6 bases and J dropped 5; count of bases not matched to a gene: 8. Germline V CDR1 and CDR2: SNHLY, FYNNEI. CDR3 residues: CASRDGQGGTEAFF. Written as DNA, the CDR3 is TGTGCCAGCAGGGATGGACAGGGTGGGACTGAAGCTTTCTTT.

The chain employs TRBV2 and TRBJ1-5; 8 bases are a match to TRBD1. Trimming took 5 bases from V and 5 from J; bases not matched to a gene: 5. Germline loops: CDR1 SNHLY, CDR2 FYNNEI. The CDR3 sequence is 14 residues long. The CDR3 here is CASSQRDRYQPQHF. Here the CDR3 DNA reads TGTGCCAGCAGTCAGAGGGACAGGTATCAGCCCCAGCATTTT.

The count of this clone is one. V usage is TRBV7-6 and J usage is TRBJ1-1, with a tentative D call TRBD1 (6 bases). The V and J ends lost 1 base and 6 bases respectively, with 18 bases between them. In germline, CDR1 is SGHVS, CDR2 FNYEAQ. This CDR3 spans 16 amino acids. CDR3 sequence reads: CASSLVGAGAGAEAFF. For the CDR3, the DNA is TGTGCCAGCAGCTTAGTGGGAGCAGGGGCGGGGGCTGAAGCTTTCTTT.

V gene TRBV5-8 combines with J gene TRBJ1-1; D gene ambiguous. Germline values: CDR1 SGHTS, CDR2 YDEGEE. V lost 4 bases to trimming and J lost 1 base, with 5 bases between them. The CDR3 consists of 12 residues. The CDR3 region has the DNA TGTGCCAGCAGCCACAGGAACACTGAAGCTTTCTTT. This sequence encodes CASSHRNTEAFF.

The V call is TRBV6-5, the J call TRBJ2-1; D is unclear. There are 12 residues in the CDR3. Trimming took 8 bases from V and 2 from J, leaving 7 bases between them. Germline CDR1 is MNHEY and CDR2 is SVGAGI. The CDR3: CASSHPYNEQFF. The DNA for the CDR3 is TGTGCCAGCTCCCATCCCTACAATGAGCAGTTCTTC.

The chain uses TRBV27 and TRBJ1-4; a possible D gene is TRBD1 (5 bases). The germline V gene encodes CDR1 MNHEY and CDR2 SMNVEV (reference sequence). The CDR3 is 13 residues long. The V and J ends lost 5 bases and 8 bases respectively, with 12 bases between them. CDR3 region: CASSRREGEKLFF. The CDR3 bases are TGTGCCAGCAGTCGCAGGGAGGGAGAAAAACTGTTTTTT.

The chain has TRBV19 and TRBJ2-1; 9 positions match TRBD2. This CDR3 is built from 17 residues. From germline, CDR1 is LNHDA and CDR2 SQIVND (reference sequence). The V and J ends lost 5 bases and 0 bases, in that order; junction bases with no gene match: 8. CDR3 DNA: TGTGCCAGTAGTTGGTTGAGCGGGAGGACCTCCTACAATGAGCAGTTCTTC. Protein: CASSWLSGRTSYNEQFF.

The chain carries TRBV10-3 and TRBJ1-6; TRBD1 matches 8 bases. CDR3 length: 15 amino acids. The germline gives CDR1 ENHRY, CDR2 SYGVKD. The V and J ends lost 5 bases and 7 bases, in that order; junction bases with no gene match: 7. The CDR3 nucleotides read TGTGCCATCAGTCCCGACAGGGGAGGAAATTCACCCCTCCACTTT. This gives the protein CAISPDRGGNSPLHF.

The chain is built from TRBV28 and TRBJ2-6, with 7 bases matching TRBD1. The ends lost 4 bases at V and 1 base at J; junction bases unmatched: 1. The CDR3 has 15 residues. Germline values: CDR1 MDHEN, CDR2 SYDVKM. CDR3 region: CASSSGQSGANVLTF. In DNA form, the CDR3 reads TGTGCCAGCAGTTCGGGACAGTCTGGGGCCAACGTCCTGACTTTC.

The chain employs TRBV5-6 and TRBJ1-2; 9 bases fit TRBD1. The junction had 0 bases not matched to a gene; V was cut back by 0 bases and J by 6 bases. The germline V gene has CDR1 SGHDT and CDR2 YYEEEE. The CDR3 length is 13 residues. CDR3 sequence: CASSLDRGHGYTF. CDR3 DNA sequence: TGTGCCAGCAGCTTGGACAGGGGGCATGGCTACACCTTC.

This chain uses TRBV7-2 with TRBJ1-3, with D possibly TRBD1 on 5 matching bases. CDR3 length: 15 amino acids. Trimming removed 0 bases from V and 4 bases from J, with 10 bases in between. The germline V gene has CDR1 SGHTA and CDR2 FQGNSA. The CDR3 region is CASSLAGAQGNTIYF. Here the CDR3 DNA reads TGTGCCAGCAGCTTAGCAGGGGCGCAAGGAAACACCATATATTTT. The full variable domain, rest sourced from reference TRBV7-2 and TRBJ1-3, is GAGVSQSPSNKVTEKGKDVELRCDPISGHTALYWYRQSLGQGLEFLIYFQGNSAPDKSGLPSDRFSAERTGGSVSTLTIQRTQQEDSAVYLCASSLAGAQGNTIYFGEGSWLTVV.

This clone has more than one count but fewer than ten. The rearrangement links TRBV5-6 to TRBJ1-1; tentative D call: TRBD1 (6 bases). V was trimmed by 2 bases and J by 7 bases, leaving 18 bases between them. Germline V lookup: CDR1 SGHDT, CDR2 YYEEEE. This CDR3 spans 15 amino acids. The CDR3 DNA is TGTGCCAGCAGCTTTTTTGGAAACAGGGCGGGTGAAGCTTTCTTT. Translating gives CASSFFGNRAGEAFF.

This clone was seen a few times. CDR3 sequence reads: CASSLSPGGNTEAFF. CDR3 DNA: TGTGCCAGCAGCCTATCACCAGGGGGGAACACTGAAGCTTTCTTT. This chain uses TRBV11-1 with TRBJ1-1, with 7 bases lining up with TRBD1. J lost 1 base, V lost 5 bases, and 7 bases had no gene match. CDR3 size: 15 residues. Germline V CDR1 and CDR2: SGHAT, FQDESV (reference sequence). The whole variable domain, remainder taken from reference TRBV11-1 and TRBJ1-1, is EAEVAQSPRYKITEKSQAVAFWCDPISGHATLYWYRQILGQGPELLVQFQDESVVDDSQLPKDRFSAERLKGVDSTLKIQPAELGDSAMYLCASSLSPGGNTEAFFGQGTRLTVV.

This clone showed up just once. The chain employs TRBV7-9 and TRBJ1-5; TRBD1 might be the D (6 bases). This CDR3 contains 16 residues. Germline CDR1 SEHNR, CDR2 FQNEAQ (reference sequence). Trimming cost V 0 bases and J 2 bases, with 11 bases left between them. The CDR3 sequence is CASSLAGARGNQPQHF. The CDR3 region has the DNA TGTGCCAGCAGCTTAGCGGGGGCTCGGGGCAATCAGCCCCAGCATTTT.

The V call is TRBV6-5, the J call TRBJ1-1, with TRBD1 matching 10 bases. The junction had 2 bases not matched to a gene; V was cut back by 4 bases and J by 0 bases. Germline V gene data show CDR1 as MNHEY and CDR2 as SVGAGI. The CDR3 length is 15 residues. The CDR3 here is CASSWDRGLNTEAFF. The CDR3 DNA sequence: TGTGCCAGCAGTTGGGACAGGGGTTTGAACACTGAAGCTTTCTTT.